These 10 T cell receptor beta chains came from one sample sequenced in a study of prognosis after radiotherapy for stage I lung cancer. TCR beta CDR3 amplification from genomic DNA was performed by two-round multiplex PCR. Primers specific to each TRBV and TRBJ gene drove first-round PCR. TCRdb independently ran MiXCR on the multiplex PCR reads; one entry per CDR3 protein. The sample consists of 51,000 or so distinct CDR3 sequences, over 30% of them appearing once. The input for sequencing was PBMCs, taken before or after stereotactic body radiation therapy (not recorded which). The origin of the receptors is a donor aged 50 or older with non-small cell lung cancer.

V usage is TRBV6-5 and J usage is TRBJ1-2; 7 bases fit TRBD1. The ends lost 4 bases at V and 0 bases at J; junction bases unmatched: 5. Germline CDR1 and CDR2: MNHEY and SVGAGI. The CDR3 is 15 residues long. The CDR3 here is CASSFYRGANYGYTF. CDR3 DNA: TGTGCCAGCAGTTTCTACAGGGGAGCTAACTATGGCTACACCTTC.

This clonotype showed up many times. CDR3 in amino acids: CASSSDSNMGPQHF. The CDR3, as DNA: TGTGCCAGCTCATCCGACAGTAATATGGGACCCCAGCATTTT. V usage is TRBV18 and J usage is TRBJ1-5; weak D call: TRBD1 (5 bases). Germline CDR1 is KGHSH and CDR2 is LQKENI. The CDR3 contains 14 residues. V dropped 5 bases and J dropped 10 bases, with 18 bases sitting between them.

This clonotype was detected many times. The chain carries TRBV11-1 and TRBJ1-1, with 8 bases identical to TRBD1. Per the germline V gene, CDR1 is SGHAT and CDR2 is FQDESV (reference sequence). V gave up 5 bases and J gave up 4 bases; unmatched junction bases: 3. CDR3 length: 13 amino acids. The CDR3: CASSRQGSTEAFF. CDR3 DNA: TGTGCCAGCAGCCGACAGGGGTCCACTGAAGCTTTCTTT.

This clonotype was counted many times. CDR3 DNA: TGTGCCTGGAGCGGCCCTACTAGCGGGAGTTTAAATACGCAGTATTTT. Its protein is CAWSGPTSGSLNTQYF. The chain links TRBV30 to TRBJ2-3; 11 positions match TRBD2. The CDR3 loop spans 16 amino acids. Unmatched junction bases numbered 12, after V lost 3 bases and J lost 7 bases. CDR1 and CDR2 from the germline V gene are GTSNPN and SVGIG (reference sequence).

The rearrangement links TRBV15 to TRBJ2-2; 9 bases align to TRBD1. Germline V gene sequence: CDR1 LNHNV, CDR2 YYDKDF (reference sequence). There are 18 residues in the CDR3. The trim removed 1 base at V and 3 bases at J, leaving 9 bases unmatched. In DNA form, the CDR3 reads TGTGCCACCAGCAGAGCCTGTACAGGGGGCCCGTACACCGGGGAGCTGTTTTTT. Translation gives CATSRACTGGPYTGELFF.

This clonotype appeared many times. The chain carries TRBV20-1 and TRBJ2-1; D gene unclear. V lost 5 bases and J 7 bases, leaving 27 bases between the germline ends. Germline V gives CDR1 DFQATT, CDR2 SNEGSKA (reference sequence). The CDR3 totals 17 residues. The CDR3 reads CSALSSRLERETNEQFF. CDR3 sequence (DNA): TGCAGTGCTCTCTCCTCCCGTTTGGAGCGAGAGACGAATGAGCAGTTCTTC.

The chain employs TRBV9 and TRBJ2-7, with a weak D call TRBD2 (6 bases). This CDR3 is 15 amino acids long. Trimming took off 4 bases at V and 7 bases at J, with 21 bases between the two ends. The germline V gene encodes CDR1 SGDLS and CDR2 YYNGEE. CDR3 sequence: CASSSGLSVEREQYF. The CDR3 coding sequence is TGTGCCAGCAGCTCAGGACTATCGGTAGAACGTGAGCAGTACTTC.

This clonotype was observed once. The chain links TRBV7-6 to TRBJ2-1; 9 bases are shared with TRBD2. Per the germline V gene, CDR1 is SGHVS and CDR2 is FNYEAQ. This CDR3 contains 15 residues. The V and J ends lost 5 bases and 10 bases, in that order; junction bases with no gene match: 12. CDR3 DNA: TGTGCCAGCAGCCCGGGGACTAGCTTGGATGACGAGCAGTTCTTC. It is translated as CASSPGTSLDDEQFF.

Notes on this clonotype: A much larger clone sits a single nucleotide away, making a read error possible. The J gene is TRBJ2-7, the V gene TRBV6-2 or TRBV6-3, with D unresolved. From germline, CDR1 is MNHEY and CDR2 SVGEGT. V was pared by 5 bases and J by 5 bases, with 19 bases between. The CDR3 sequence is 15 residues long. The CDR3 region has the DNA TGTGCCAGCAGTCCCCCGACATGGACCCCCAACGAGCAGTACTTC. It translates to CASSPPTWTPNEQYF.

There are many counts of this clonotype. This chain uses TRBV28 with TRBJ1-4; the D gene is possibly TRBD1 (6 bases). Trimming took 6 bases from V and 4 from J, leaving 21 bases between them. The V gene's germline CDR1 is MDHEN and CDR2 SYDVKM. The CDR3 runs to 17 residues. The CDR3 region is CASRGGRGAMFNEKLFF. The DNA of the CDR3 is TGTGCCAGCAGGGGGGGCAGAGGGGCTATGTTTAATGAAAAACTGTTTTTT.